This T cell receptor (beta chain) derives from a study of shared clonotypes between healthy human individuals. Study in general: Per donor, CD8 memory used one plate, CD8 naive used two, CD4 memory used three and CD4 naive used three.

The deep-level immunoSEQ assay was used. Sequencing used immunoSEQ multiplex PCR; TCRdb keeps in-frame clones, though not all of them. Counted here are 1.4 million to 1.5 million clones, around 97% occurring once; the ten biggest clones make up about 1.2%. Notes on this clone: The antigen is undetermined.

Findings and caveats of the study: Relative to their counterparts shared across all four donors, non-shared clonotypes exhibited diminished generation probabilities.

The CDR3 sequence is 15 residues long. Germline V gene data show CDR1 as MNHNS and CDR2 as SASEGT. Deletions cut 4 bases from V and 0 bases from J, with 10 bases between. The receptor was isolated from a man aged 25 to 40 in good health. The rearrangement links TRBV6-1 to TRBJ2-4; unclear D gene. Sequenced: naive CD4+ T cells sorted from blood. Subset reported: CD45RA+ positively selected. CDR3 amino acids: CASSAVGLAKNIQYF. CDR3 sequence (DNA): TGTGCCAGCAGTGCGGTGGGCCTAGCCAAAAACATTCAGTACTTC.